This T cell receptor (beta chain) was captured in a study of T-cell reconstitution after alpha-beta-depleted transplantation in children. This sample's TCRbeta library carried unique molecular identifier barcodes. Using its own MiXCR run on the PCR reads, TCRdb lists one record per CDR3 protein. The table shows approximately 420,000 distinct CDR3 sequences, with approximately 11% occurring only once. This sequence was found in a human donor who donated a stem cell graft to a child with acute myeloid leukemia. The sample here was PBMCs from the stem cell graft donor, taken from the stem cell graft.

This CDR3 is CASSFWGEQETQYF. The CDR3 DNA follows: TGTGCCAGCAGTTTTTGGGGAGAACAAGAGACCCAGTACTTC. The genes are TRBV12-3 or TRBV12-4 and TRBJ2-5; maybe TRBD2 (5 bases). Trimming left V 3 bases short and J 2 bases short, with 10 bases between. The CDR3 length is 14 residues.